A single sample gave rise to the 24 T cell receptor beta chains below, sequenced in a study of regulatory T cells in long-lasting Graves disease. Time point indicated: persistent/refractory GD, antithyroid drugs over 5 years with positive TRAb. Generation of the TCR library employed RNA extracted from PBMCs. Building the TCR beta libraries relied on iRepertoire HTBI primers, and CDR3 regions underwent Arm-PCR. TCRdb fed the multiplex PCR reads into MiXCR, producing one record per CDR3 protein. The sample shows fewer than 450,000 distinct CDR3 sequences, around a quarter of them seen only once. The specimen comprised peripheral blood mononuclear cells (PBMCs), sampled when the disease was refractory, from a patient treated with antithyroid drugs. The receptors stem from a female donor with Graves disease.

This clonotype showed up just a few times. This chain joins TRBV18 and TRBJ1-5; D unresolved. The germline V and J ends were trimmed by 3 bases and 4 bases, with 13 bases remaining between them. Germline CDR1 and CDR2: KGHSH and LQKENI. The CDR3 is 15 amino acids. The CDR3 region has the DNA TGTGCCAGCTCACCGAACAGCGTACAAAATCAGCCCCAGCATTTT. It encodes CASSPNSVQNQPQHF.

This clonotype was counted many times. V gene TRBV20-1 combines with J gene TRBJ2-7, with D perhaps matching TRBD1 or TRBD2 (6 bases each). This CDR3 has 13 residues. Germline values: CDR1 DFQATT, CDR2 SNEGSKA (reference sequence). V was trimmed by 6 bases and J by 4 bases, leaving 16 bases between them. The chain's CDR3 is CSAFNGGTYEQYF. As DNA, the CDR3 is TGCAGTGCATTTAACGGGGGCACGTACGAGCAGTACTTC.

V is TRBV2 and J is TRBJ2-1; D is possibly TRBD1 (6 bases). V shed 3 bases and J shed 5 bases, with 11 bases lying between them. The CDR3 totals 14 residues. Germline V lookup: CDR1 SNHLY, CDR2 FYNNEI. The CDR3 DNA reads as TGTGCCAGCAGTGATTGGACAGTCGACAATGAGCAGTTCTTC. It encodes CASSDWTVDNEQFF. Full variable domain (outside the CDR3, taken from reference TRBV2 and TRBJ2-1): EPEVTQTPSHQVTQMGQEVILRCVPISNHLYFYWYRQILGQKVEFLVSFYNNEISEKSEIFDDQFSVERPDGSNFTLKIRSTKLEDSAMYFCASSDWTVDNEQFFGPGTRLTVL.

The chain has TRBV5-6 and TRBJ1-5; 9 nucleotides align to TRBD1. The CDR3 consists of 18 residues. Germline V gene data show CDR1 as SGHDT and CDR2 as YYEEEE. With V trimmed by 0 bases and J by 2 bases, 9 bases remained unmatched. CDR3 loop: CASSLGGDRVGRNQPQHF. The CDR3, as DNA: TGTGCCAGCAGCTTGGGCGGGGACAGGGTAGGTCGCAATCAGCCCCAGCATTTT.

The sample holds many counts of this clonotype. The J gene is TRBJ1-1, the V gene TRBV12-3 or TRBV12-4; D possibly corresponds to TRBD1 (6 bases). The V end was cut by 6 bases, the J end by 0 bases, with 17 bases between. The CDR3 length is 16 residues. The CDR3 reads CASSSETTGLNTEAFF. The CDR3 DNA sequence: TGTGCCAGCAGCTCCGAGACTACAGGGCTGAACACTGAAGCTTTCTTT.

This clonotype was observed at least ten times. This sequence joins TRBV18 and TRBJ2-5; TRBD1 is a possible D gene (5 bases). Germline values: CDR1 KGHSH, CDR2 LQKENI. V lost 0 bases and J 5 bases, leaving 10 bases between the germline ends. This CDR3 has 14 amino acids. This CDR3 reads CASSPPAGQETQYF. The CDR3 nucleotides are TGTGCCAGCTCACCACCTGCAGGGCAGGAGACCCAGTACTTC.

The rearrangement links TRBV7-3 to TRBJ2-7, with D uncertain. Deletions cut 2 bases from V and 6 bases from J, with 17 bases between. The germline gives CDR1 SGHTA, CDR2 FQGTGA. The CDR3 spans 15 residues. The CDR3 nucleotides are TGTGCCAGCAGCTTAGTAGTTGGCCCATTTCGCGAGCAGTACTTC. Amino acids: CASSLVVGPFREQYF. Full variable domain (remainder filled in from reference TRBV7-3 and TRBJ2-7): GAGVSQTPSNKVTEKGKYVELRCDPISGHTALYWYRQSLGQGPEFLIYFQGTGAADDSGLPNDRFFAVRPEGSVSTLKIQRTERGDSAVYLCASSLVVGPFREQYFGPGTRLTVT.

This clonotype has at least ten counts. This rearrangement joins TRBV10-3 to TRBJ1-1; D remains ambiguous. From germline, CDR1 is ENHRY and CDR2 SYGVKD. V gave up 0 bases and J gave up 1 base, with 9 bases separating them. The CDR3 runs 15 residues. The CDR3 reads CAISESGAANTEAFF. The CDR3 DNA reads TGTGCCATCAGTGAGTCGGGAGCAGCGAACACTGAAGCTTTCTTT.

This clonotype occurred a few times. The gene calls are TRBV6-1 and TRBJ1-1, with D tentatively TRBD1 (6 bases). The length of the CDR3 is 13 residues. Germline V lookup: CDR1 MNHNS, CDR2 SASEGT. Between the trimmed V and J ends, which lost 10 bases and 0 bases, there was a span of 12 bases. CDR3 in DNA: TGTGCCATAGCTGGACAGTTGAACACTGAAGCTTTCTTT. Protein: CAIAGQLNTEAFF.

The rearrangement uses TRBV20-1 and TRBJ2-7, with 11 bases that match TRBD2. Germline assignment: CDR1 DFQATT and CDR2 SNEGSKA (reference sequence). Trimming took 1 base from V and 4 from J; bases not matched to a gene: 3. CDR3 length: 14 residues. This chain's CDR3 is CSARAGTSGYEQYF. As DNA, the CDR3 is TGCAGTGCTAGAGCCGGGACTAGCGGATACGAGCAGTACTTC.

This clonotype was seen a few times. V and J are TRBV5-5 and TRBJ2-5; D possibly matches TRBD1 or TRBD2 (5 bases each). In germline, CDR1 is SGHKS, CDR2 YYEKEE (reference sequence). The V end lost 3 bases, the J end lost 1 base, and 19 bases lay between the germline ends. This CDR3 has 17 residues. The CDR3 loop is CASSSPPGREPQETQYF. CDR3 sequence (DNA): TGTGCCAGCAGCTCCCCCCCGGGACGGGAACCCCAAGAGACCCAGTACTTC. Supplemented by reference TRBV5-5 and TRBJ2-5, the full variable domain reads DAGVTQSPTHLIKTRGQQVTLRCSPISGHKSVSWYQQVLGQGPQFIFQYYEKEERGRGNFPDRFSARQFPNYSSELNVNALLLGDSALYLCASSSPPGREPQETQYFGPGTRLLVL.

The CDR3, as DNA: TGTGCCAGCAGAACTGGGGCGGGTAACTCCTACGAGCAGTACTTC. This codes for CASRTGAGNSYEQYF. The chain is built from TRBV27 and TRBJ2-7; D assignment may be TRBD1 or TRBD2 (5 bases each). The germline CDR1 and CDR2 sequences are MNHEY and SMNVEV (reference sequence). V lost 6 bases, J lost 0 bases, and 15 bases lay in between. This CDR3 has 15 amino acids.

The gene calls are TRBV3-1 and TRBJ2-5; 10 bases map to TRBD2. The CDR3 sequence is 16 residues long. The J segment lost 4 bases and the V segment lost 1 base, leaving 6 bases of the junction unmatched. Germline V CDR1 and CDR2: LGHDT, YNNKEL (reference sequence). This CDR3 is CASSQGWASGRETQYF. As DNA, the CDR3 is TGTGCCAGCAGCCAAGGTTGGGCTAGCGGGAGAGAGACCCAGTACTTC.

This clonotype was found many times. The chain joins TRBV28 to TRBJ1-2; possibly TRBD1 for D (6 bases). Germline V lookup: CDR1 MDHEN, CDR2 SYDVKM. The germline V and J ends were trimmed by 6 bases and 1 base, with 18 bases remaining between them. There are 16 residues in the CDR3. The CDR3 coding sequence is TGTGCCAGCAGAGGCACCGGGGGGGCGTATAACTATGGCTACACCTTC. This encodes CASRGTGGAYNYGYTF.

The CDR3 region has the DNA TGTGCCACCCGACGAGGGCAGGGGAGAGCAACCGGGGAGCTGTTTTTT. Translated: CATRRGQGRATGELFF. The V gene is TRBV7-2, the J gene TRBJ2-2, with D possibly matching TRBD1 (6 bases). V was clipped by 10 bases and J by 5 bases, with 23 bases between them. The CDR3 has 16 residues. Germline V CDR1 and CDR2: SGHTA, FQGNSA.

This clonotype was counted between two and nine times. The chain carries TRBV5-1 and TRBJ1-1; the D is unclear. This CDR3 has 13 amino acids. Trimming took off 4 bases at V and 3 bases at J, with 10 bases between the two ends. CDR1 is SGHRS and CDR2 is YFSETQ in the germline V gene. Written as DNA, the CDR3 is TGCGCCAGCAGCCGCCCCCCGGACACTGAAGCTTTCTTT. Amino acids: CASSRPPDTEAFF.

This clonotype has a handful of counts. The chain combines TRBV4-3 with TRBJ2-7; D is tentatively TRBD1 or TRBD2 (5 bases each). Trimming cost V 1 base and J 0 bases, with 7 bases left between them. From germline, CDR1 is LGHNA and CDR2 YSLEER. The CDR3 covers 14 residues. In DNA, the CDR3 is TGCGCCAGCAGCCAAGGGGGGAGCTCCTACGAGCAGTACTTC. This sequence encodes CASSQGGSSYEQYF.

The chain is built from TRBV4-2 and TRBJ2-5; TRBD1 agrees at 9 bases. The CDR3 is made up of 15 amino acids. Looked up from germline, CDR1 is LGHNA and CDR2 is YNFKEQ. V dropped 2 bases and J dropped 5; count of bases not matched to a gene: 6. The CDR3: CASSQPGQGGETQYF. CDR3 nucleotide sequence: TGTGCCAGCAGCCAACCGGGACAGGGAGGTGAGACCCAGTACTTC.

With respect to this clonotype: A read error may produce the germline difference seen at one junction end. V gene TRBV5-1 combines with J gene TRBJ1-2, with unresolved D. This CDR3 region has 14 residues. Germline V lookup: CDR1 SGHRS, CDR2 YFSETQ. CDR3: CAGSLVTSNYGYTF. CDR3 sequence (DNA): TGCGCCGGCAGCTTGGTTACATCTAACTATGGCTACACCTTC.

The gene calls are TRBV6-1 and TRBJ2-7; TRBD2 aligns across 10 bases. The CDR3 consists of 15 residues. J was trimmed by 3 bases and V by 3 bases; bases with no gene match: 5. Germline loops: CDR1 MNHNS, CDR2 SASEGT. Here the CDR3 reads CASSDRTSGHYEQYF. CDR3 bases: TGTGCCAGCAGTGATAGGACTAGCGGACACTACGAGCAGTACTTC.

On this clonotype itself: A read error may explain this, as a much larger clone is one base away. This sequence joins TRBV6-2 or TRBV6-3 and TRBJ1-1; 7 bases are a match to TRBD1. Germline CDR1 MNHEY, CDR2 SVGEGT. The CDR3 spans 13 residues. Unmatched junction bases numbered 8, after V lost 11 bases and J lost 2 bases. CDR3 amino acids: CAGKGQPNTEAFF. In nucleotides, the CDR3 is TGTGCCGGTAAGGGACAGCCAAACACTGAAGCTTTCTTT.

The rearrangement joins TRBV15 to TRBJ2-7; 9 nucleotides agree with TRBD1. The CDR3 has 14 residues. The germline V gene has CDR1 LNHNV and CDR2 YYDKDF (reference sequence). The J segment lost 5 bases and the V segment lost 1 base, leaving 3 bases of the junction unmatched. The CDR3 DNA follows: TGTGCCACCAGCAGAGCCGGGACAGGGAACGAGCAGTACTTC. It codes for CATSRAGTGNEQYF. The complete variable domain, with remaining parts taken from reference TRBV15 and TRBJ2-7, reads DAMVIQNPRYQVTQFGKPVTLSCSQTLNHNVMYWYQQKSSQAPKLLFHYYDKDFNNEADTPDNFQSRRPNTSFCFLDIRSPGLGDTAMYLCATSRAGTGNEQYFGPGTRLTVT.

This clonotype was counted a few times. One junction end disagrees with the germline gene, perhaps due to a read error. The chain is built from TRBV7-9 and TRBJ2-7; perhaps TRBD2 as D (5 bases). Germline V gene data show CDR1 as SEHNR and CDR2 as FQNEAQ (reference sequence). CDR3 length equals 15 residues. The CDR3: CASSLEGPRSHEQYF. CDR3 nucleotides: TGTGCCAGCAGTTTAGAGGGTCCTAGGTCTCACGAGCAGTACTTC.

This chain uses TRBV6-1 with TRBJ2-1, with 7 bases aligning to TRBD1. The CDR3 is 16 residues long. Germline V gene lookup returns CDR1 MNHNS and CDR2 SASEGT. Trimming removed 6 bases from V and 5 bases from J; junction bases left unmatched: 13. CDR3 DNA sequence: TGTGCCAGCAGCGTACACCGGGACAGTCTCAACAATGAGCAGTTCTTC. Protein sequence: CASSVHRDSLNNEQFF.